This T cell receptor beta chain was identified in a study of blood T cell repertoires in COVID-19. Participants were placed into cohorts based on the clinical history they reported. The CDR3 is 13 amino acids. The germline CDR1 and CDR2 sequences are MDHEN and SYDVKM. The V and J ends lost 6 bases and 7 bases, in that order; junction bases with no gene match: 6. Study processing details: Cell counts per sample came from amplifying reference gene primers. Libraries were prepared by immunoSEQ multiplex PCR; TCRdb keeps only in-frame clonotypes and omits some of them. V and J calls and clone size are copied from that table; D and trimming were computed from the DNA. Of about 200,000 clones in the sample, roughly 83% are singletons; the top ten hold about 6%.

The specimen sequenced was PBMCs or T cells enriched from blood (not recorded which). The chain has TRBV28 and TRBJ1-2; TRBD1 matches at 9 bases. This sequence was found in a middle-aged man with acute COVID-19. CDR3 loop: CASRRDRESGYTF. CDR3 in DNA: TGTGCCAGCAGAAGGGACAGGGAATCTGGCTACACCTTC.